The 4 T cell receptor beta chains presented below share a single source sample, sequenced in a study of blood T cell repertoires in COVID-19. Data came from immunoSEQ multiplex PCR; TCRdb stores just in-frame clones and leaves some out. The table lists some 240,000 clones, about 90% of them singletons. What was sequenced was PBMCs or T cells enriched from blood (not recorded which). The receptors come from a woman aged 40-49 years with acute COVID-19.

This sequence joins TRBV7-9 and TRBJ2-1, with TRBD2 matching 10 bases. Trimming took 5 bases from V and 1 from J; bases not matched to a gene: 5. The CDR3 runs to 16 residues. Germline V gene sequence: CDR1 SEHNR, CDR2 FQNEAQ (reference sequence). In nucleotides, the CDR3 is TGTGCCAGCAGCCCGGGACTAGCGACTTCCTACAATGAGCAGTTCTTC. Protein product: CASSPGLATSYNEQFF.

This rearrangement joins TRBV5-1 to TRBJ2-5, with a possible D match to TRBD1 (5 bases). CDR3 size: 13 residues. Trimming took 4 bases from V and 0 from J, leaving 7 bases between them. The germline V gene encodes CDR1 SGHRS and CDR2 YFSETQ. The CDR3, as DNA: TGCGCCAGCAGCCAGGGCAACCAAGAGACCCAGTACTTC. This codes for CASSQGNQETQYF.

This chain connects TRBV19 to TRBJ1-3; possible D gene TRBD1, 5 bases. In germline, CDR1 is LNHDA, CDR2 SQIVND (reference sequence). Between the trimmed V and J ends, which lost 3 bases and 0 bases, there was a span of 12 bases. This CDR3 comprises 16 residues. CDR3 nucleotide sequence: TGTGCCAGTAGTATTGGGGGAGGGTACTCTGGAAACACCATATATTTT. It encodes CASSIGGGYSGNTIYF.

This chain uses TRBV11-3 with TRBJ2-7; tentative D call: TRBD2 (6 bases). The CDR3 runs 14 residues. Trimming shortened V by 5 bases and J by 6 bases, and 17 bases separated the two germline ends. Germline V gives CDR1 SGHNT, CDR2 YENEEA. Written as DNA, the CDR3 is TGTGCCAGCAGCCCACGGACTAAGACTGGCGAGCAGTACTTC. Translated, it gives CASSPRTKTGEQYF. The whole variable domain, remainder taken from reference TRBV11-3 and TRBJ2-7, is EAGVVQSPRYKIIEKKQPVAFWCNPISGHNTLYWYLQNLGQGPELLIRYENEEAVDDSQLPKDRFSAERLKGVDSTLKIQPAELGDSAVYLCASSPRTKTGEQYFGPGTRLTVT.